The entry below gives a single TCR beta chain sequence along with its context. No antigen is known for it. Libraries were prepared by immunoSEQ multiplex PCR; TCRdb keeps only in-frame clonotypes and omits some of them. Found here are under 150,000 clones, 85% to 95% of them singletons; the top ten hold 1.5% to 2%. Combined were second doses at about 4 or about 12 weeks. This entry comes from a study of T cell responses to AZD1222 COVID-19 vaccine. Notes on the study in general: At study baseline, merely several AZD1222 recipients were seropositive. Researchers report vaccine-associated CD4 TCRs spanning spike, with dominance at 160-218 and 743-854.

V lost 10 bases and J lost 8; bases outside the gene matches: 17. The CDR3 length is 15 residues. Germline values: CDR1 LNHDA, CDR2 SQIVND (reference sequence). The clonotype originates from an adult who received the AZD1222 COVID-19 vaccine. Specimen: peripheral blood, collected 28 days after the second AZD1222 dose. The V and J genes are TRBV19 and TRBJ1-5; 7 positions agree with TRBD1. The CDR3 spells CATTMTRQGWEPQHF. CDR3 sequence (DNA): TGTGCCACCACAATGACACGACAGGGTTGGGAGCCCCAGCATTTT.